This T cell receptor (beta chain) was captured in a study of tumor-infiltrating lymphocytes in primary liver carcinoma. J was trimmed by 5 bases and V by 3 bases; bases with no gene match: 11. Germline CDR1 and CDR2: KGHDR and SFDVKD. The CDR3 loop spans 17 amino acids. Alongside blood RNA obtained from unsorted whole blood, germline DNA was also extracted. Starting from approximately 0.45 ug of total RNA, TCR beta cDNA was produced with a primer in the constant region. Three rounds of nested multiplex PCR with slightly modified ARM-PCR produced TCR beta libraries. For around 11 cycles apiece, the opening two PCR rounds ran with TRBV1-TRBV30 forward primers and a C-beta reverse primer. TCRdb reprocessed the multiplex PCR reads with MiXCR, giving one entry per CDR3 protein. The sample carries 250,000 to 400,000 distinct CDR3 sequences, 65% recorded once.

Material for sequencing was peripheral blood. This receptor was identified in a man between 40 and 49 years old with primary liver carcinoma and hepatitis B virus infection. V gene TRBV24-1 combines with J gene TRBJ2-5, with 10 positions matching TRBD1. CDR3 nucleotides: TGTGCCACCAGTGATCCCCGGGGACAGGGGATTGGTGAGACCCAGTACTTC. Translation gives CATSDPRGQGIGETQYF.